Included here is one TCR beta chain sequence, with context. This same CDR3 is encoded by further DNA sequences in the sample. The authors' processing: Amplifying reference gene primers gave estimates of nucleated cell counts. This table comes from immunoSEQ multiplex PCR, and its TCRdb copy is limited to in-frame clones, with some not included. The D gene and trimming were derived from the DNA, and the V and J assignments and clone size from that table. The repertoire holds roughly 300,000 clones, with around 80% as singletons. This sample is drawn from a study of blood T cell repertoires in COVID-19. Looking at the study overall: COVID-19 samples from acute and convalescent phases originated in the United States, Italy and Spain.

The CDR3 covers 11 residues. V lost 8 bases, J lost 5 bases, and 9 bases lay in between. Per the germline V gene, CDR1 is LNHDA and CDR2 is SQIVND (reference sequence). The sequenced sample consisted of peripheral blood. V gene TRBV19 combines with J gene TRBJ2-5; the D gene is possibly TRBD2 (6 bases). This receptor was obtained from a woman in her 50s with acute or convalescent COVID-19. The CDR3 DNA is TGTGCCAGTCGCGGAGGGGAGACCCAGTACTTC. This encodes CASRGGETQYF.